This T cell receptor beta chain was profiled in a study of human T cells and chemical hapten exposure. Overall study context: Minor pooled library volume differences mainly drove per-sample TCR yield variation.

V was shortened by 3 bases and J by 5 bases, with 6 bases between the two germline ends. This CDR3 has 11 residues. Looked up from germline, CDR1 is SQVTM and CDR2 is ANQGSEA. The time point denotes: pre-sensitization, week 0. Treatment defined: therapeutic diphenylcyclopropenone sensitization with weekly scalp DPC. TCRdb reanalysed the RACE reads using MiXCR and keeps one entry per CDR3 protein. The data contain under 200,000 distinct CDR3 sequences, around 30% of them singletons. Here the sequenced sample was whole blood, taken in connection with sensitization to the hapten diphenylcyclopropenone (DPC). The clonotype comes from a woman in her 30s with alopecia areata. Some clones in this sample may be carry-over from other donors' samples. The chain links TRBV29-1 to TRBJ2-3; D gene unclear. Here the CDR3 reads CSVDAGDTQYF. In DNA, the CDR3 is TGCAGCGTTGATGCAGGAGATACGCAGTATTTT.